These 18 T cell receptor beta chains share one sample of origin, sequenced in a study of T cell responses to AZD1222 COVID-19 vaccine. Sequencing used immunoSEQ multiplex PCR; TCRdb keeps in-frame clones, though not all of them. The top ten clones hold 1.3% to 1.5% of a sample with approximately 150,000 clones, around 93% of them seen once. The material sequenced was peripheral blood, taken on day 0 of AZD1222 vaccination. These receptors came from an adult in good health.

The rearrangement joins TRBV5-5 to TRBJ2-5; D may be TRBD2 (6 bases). The CDR3 loop spans 13 amino acids. Per the germline V gene, CDR1 is SGHKS and CDR2 is YYEKEE (reference sequence). V dropped 3 bases and J dropped 5 bases, with 11 bases sitting between them. Here the CDR3 DNA reads TGTGCCAGCAGCTCCCGAGGAGGGGAGACCCAGTACTTC. Translated: CASSSRGGETQYF.

The chain is built from TRBV19 and TRBJ1-6; D is uncertain. Trimming removed 1 base at V and 7 bases at J, with 11 bases between. CDR3 length equals 15 residues. In germline, CDR1 is LNHDA, CDR2 SQIVND (reference sequence). The CDR3 spells CASSIGARPNSPLHF. In DNA, the CDR3 is TGTGCCAGTAGTATAGGGGCCAGACCGAATTCACCCCTCCACTTT.

This chain connects TRBV6-5 to TRBJ1-6, with TRBD1 identical over 8 bases. The CDR3 loop spans 13 amino acids. In germline, CDR1 is MNHEY, CDR2 SVGAGI. The J segment lost 5 bases and the V segment lost 9 bases, leaving 3 bases of the junction unmatched. The CDR3 sequence: CARKTGDNSPLHF. In DNA form, the CDR3 reads TGTGCCAGGAAGACAGGGGATAATTCACCCCTCCACTTT.

The chain carries TRBV7-8 and TRBJ1-5; TRBD1 agrees at 9 bases. The V and J ends lost 1 base and 5 bases, in that order; junction bases with no gene match: 3. CDR1 and CDR2 from the germline V gene are SGHVS and FQNEAQ. The CDR3 consists of 15 residues. The CDR3 reads CASSLGTGVYQPQHF. The CDR3 DNA reads TGTGCCAGCAGCTTAGGGACAGGGGTTTATCAGCCCCAGCATTTT.

V and J are TRBV11-2 and TRBJ2-1; 9 bases fit TRBD2. Germline V gene lookup returns CDR1 SGHAT and CDR2 FQNNGV. Germline trimming cut 5 bases from V and 5 bases from J; bases unmatched to any gene: 10. CDR3 size: 16 residues. The CDR3 here is CASSPTGTSNHNEQFF. CDR3 sequence (DNA): TGTGCCAGCAGCCCTACCGGGACTAGCAACCACAATGAGCAGTTCTTC.

V gene TRBV4-2 combines with J gene TRBJ2-5; 7 bases match TRBD2. The CDR3 has 16 amino acids. In germline, CDR1 is LGHNA, CDR2 YNFKEQ. Trimming removed 1 base from V and 0 bases from J; junction bases left unmatched: 5. CDR3 protein: CASSQAGGGYQETQYF. In nucleotides, the CDR3 is TGTGCCAGCAGCCAAGCGGGCGGGGGATACCAAGAGACCCAGTACTTC.

The CDR3 region is CASSLSLGDTEAFF. DNA for the CDR3: TGTGCCAGCTCACTCTCGCTCGGGGACACTGAAGCTTTCTTT. The chain recombines TRBV18 with TRBJ1-1; no definite D call. This CDR3 contains 14 residues. Germline loops: CDR1 KGHSH, CDR2 LQKENI. The germline V and J ends were trimmed by 4 bases and 3 bases, with 12 bases remaining between them.

The chain joins TRBV28 to TRBJ1-5; D may be TRBD1 (6 bases). Germline-derived CDR1 and CDR2 are MDHEN and SYDVKM. The CDR3 covers 14 residues. Trimming left V 6 bases short and J 5 bases short, with 14 bases between. The CDR3 DNA sequence: TGTGCCAGCAGCCCCCGGGACACGGATCAGCCCCAGCATTTT. As protein: CASSPRDTDQPQHF.

This clone was seen a single time. The rearrangement joins TRBV19 to TRBJ2-7; 7 nucleotides agree with TRBD2. Germline CDR1 LNHDA, CDR2 SQIVND (reference sequence). The CDR3 runs 13 residues. Germline trimming cut 5 bases from V and 7 bases from J; bases unmatched to any gene: 8. The CDR3 region is CASSFAGAGEQYF. The CDR3 DNA reads TGTGCCAGTAGTTTCGCGGGAGCGGGTGAGCAGTACTTC.

This clone was seen a single time. The chain recombines TRBV3-1 (or the pseudogene TRBV3-2) with TRBJ2-2; no definite D call. Germline CDR1 and CDR2: LGHDT and YNNKEL (reference sequence). The CDR3 consists of 13 residues. V was trimmed by 0 bases and J by 9 bases, leaving 8 bases between them. Here the CDR3 DNA reads TGTGCCAGCAGCCAAGAGTACGACAGGGAGCTGTTTTTT. Translated: CASSQEYDRELFF.

The V and J genes are TRBV5-1 and TRBJ2-1; the match to TRBD2 covers 9 bases. Germline assignment: CDR1 SGHRS and CDR2 YFSETQ. J gave up 4 bases and V 3 bases, and 8 bases lay outside the gene matches. The CDR3 runs to 16 residues. Written as DNA, the CDR3 is TGCGCCAGCAGCTCCTCCCCGCGGGGGGGGTACAATGAGCAGTTCTTC. Protein sequence: CASSSSPRGGYNEQFF. The full variable domain, rest sourced from reference TRBV5-1 and TRBJ2-1, is KAGVTQTPRYLIKTRGQQVTLSCSPISGHRSVSWYQQTPGQGLQFLFEYFSETQRNKGNFPGRFSGRQFSNSRSEMNVSTLELGDSALYLCASSSSPRGGYNEQFFGPGTRLTVL.

The chain links TRBV16 to TRBJ2-7; the D is unclear. CDR3 size: 15 residues. Trimming shortened V by 2 bases and J by 5 bases, and 16 bases separated the two germline ends. Germline-derived CDR1 and CDR2 are KGHSY and FQNENV. The CDR3, as DNA: TGTGCCAGCAGCCAAGGCTCTTTTCGGGTAGACGAGCAGTACTTC. As protein: CASSQGSFRVDEQYF.

A single count supports this clone. V is TRBV7-8 and J is TRBJ2-1; perhaps D is TRBD1 or TRBD2 (5 bases each). V was clipped by 4 bases and J by 8 bases, with 21 bases between them. There are 16 residues in the CDR3. CDR1 and CDR2 from the germline V gene are SGHVS and FQNEAQ. The DNA of the CDR3 is TGTGCCAGCAGCTCACAAGGGGCACGGGGTGGTGATGAGCAGTTCTTC. Translation gives CASSSQGARGGDEQFF.

This clone was observed once. The chain combines TRBV2 with TRBJ2-7; weak D call: TRBD1 (6 bases). With 8 bases removed from V and 6 bases from J, the gap between germline ends came to 11 bases. Germline CDR1 and CDR2: SNHLY and FYNNEI. The CDR3 has 11 residues. The CDR3 spells CASQGGAEQYF. The CDR3, as DNA: TGTGCCAGCCAAGGGGGAGCCGAGCAGTACTTC.

The genes are TRBV9 and TRBJ1-1; D is unresolved. Germline CDR1 and CDR2: SGDLS and YYNGEE. This CDR3 has 13 amino acids. Trimming cost V 3 bases and J 1 base, with 7 bases left between them. CDR3 bases: TGTGCCAGCAGCGCGGACGGGAACACTGAAGCTTTCTTT. It is translated as CASSADGNTEAFF.

The J gene is TRBJ2-1, the V gene TRBV7-2, with D possibly being TRBD2 (5 bases). Germline CDR1 SGHTA, CDR2 FQGNSA. Trimming removed 1 base at V and 0 bases at J, with 13 bases between. The CDR3 has 17 residues. Written as DNA, the CDR3 is TGTGCCAGCAGCTTAGGGGTGGGAGAGGGCTCCTACAATGAGCAGTTCTTC. This sequence encodes CASSLGVGEGSYNEQFF.

J is TRBJ2-2 and V is TRBV7-2; D tentatively fits TRBD1 or TRBD2 (5 bases each). Trimming stripped 5 bases from V and 3 bases from J, with 10 bases between. Germline V lookup: CDR1 SGHTA, CDR2 FQGNSA. The length of the CDR3 is 14 residues. CDR3 sequence reads: CASSPGPYTGELFF. CDR3 DNA sequence: TGTGCCAGCAGCCCGGGACCATACACCGGGGAGCTGTTTTTT.

The chain is built from TRBV28 and TRBJ1-2; TRBD1 matches 8 bases. This CDR3 contains 13 residues. V was clipped by 4 bases and J by 5 bases; unmatched bases: 3. Germline CDR1 and CDR2: MDHEN and SYDVKM. CDR3 in DNA: TGTGCCAGCAGTTCTCAGGGGGCGTATGGCTACACCTTC. Its protein product is CASSSQGAYGYTF.